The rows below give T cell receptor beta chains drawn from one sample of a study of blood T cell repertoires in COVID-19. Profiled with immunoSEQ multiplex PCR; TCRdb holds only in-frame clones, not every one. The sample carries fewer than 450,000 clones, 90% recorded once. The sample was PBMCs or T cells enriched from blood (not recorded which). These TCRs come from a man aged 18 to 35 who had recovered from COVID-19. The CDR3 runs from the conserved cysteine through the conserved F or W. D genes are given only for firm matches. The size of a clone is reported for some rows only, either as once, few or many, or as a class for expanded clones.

TGTGCCAGCAGCTTAGTTGGTAGCGGGGGCGCCGGGGAGACCCAGTACTTC,CASSLVGSGGAGETQYF,TRBD2,once,TRBJ2-5,TRBV11-2
TGTGCCAGCAGCTCGACAGGCCGGTCCGATCAGCCCCAGCATTTT,CASSSTGRSDQPQHF,-,-,TRBJ1-5,TRBV11-2
TGTGCCAGCAGCCTAGAGACTTACTCTGGAAACACCATATATTTT,CASSLETYSGNTIYF,-,-,TRBJ1-3,TRBV3-1/TRBV3-2
TGTGCCAGCAGCTACCAGGGTGCAACTAATGAAAAACTGTTTTTT,CASSYQGATNEKLFF,-,-,TRBJ1-4,TRBV7-9
TGTGCCTGGAGCGAGAGCCGATTATCCAATAATGAAAAACTGTTTTTT,CAWSESRLSNNEKLFF,-,-,TRBJ1-4,TRBV30
TGTGCCAGCAGCGAGAGGTACGAGCAGTACTTC,CASSERYEQYF,-,few,TRBJ2-7,TRBV3-1/TRBV3-2
TGCAGCGTTGCACCAGGGGCTAGTAATCAGCCCCAGCATTTT,CSVAPGASNQPQHF,-,-,TRBJ1-5,TRBV29-1
TGTGCCAGCAGTTTATCCCGGACTAGCGGGAGAGAGCAGTACTTC,CASSLSRTSGREQYF,TRBD2,-,TRBJ2-7,TRBV27
TGTGCCAGCAGAATTTTAGATGGCTATGGCTACACCTTC,CASRILDGYGYTF,-,-,TRBJ1-2,TRBV12-3/TRBV12-4
TGTGCCAGCAGCCCCACAGGGGACGCGCGTGAAGCTTTCTTT,CASSPTGDAREAFF,TRBD1,-,TRBJ1-1,TRBV6-5
TGTGCCAGCTTGACAGTCACAAATCAGCCCCAGCATTTT,CASLTVTNQPQHF,-,-,TRBJ1-5,TRBV6-5
TGTGCCAGCAGGACCCGGGGTGATAGCAATCAGCCCCAGCATTTT,CASRTRGDSNQPQHF,-,once,TRBJ1-5,TRBV6-5
TGTGCCAGCAGCTTAAGCAGGGAGGCGACCGGGGAGCTGTTTTTT,CASSLSREATGELFF,-,-,TRBJ2-2,TRBV7-3
TGTGCCAGCAGCGTACAGGTGATGGATGGCTACACCTTC,CASSVQVMDGYTF,-,-,TRBJ1-2,TRBV7-2
TGTGCCAGCAGCTTAGGAGGGATGAACATGAACACTGAAGCTTTCTTT,CASSLGGMNMNTEAFF,-,-,TRBJ1-1,TRBV7-8
TGTGCCATCAGTGAGCCGGGACAGGGAAATCAGCCCCAGCATTTT,CAISEPGQGNQPQHF,TRBD1,once,TRBJ1-5,TRBV10-3
TGTGCCAGTAAGGGGGGACAGGGTGGATCGAATTCACCCCTCCACTTT,CASKGGQGGSNSPLHF,TRBD1,-,TRBJ1-6,TRBV19
TGTGCCAGCAGCTTAATAGGGAGGGTCTATGAGCAGTTCTTC,CASSLIGRVYEQFF,TRBD2,-,TRBJ2-1,TRBV7-2
TGTGCCAGCAGTCTGACCCCAGACAGTATAGAATCCTATAATTCACCCCTCCACTTT,CASSLTPDSIESYNSPLHF,-,-,TRBJ1-6,TRBV27
TGTGCCAGCAGCCTAGGCAGCCTGTCTACTGAAGCTTTCTTT,CASSLGSLSTEAFF,-,-,TRBJ1-1,TRBV7-3
TGTGCCAGCAGCCAAGAGGGAGGCTACAATGAGCAGTTCTTC,CASSQEGGYNEQFF,-,once,TRBJ2-1,TRBV14
TGTGCCAGTAGTATCAGTTATAGCAATCAGCCCCAGCATTTT,CASSISYSNQPQHF,-,-,TRBJ1-5,TRBV19
TGCGCCAGCAGCCTCCGGGGTGAGCAGTTCTTC,CASSLRGEQFF,-,-,TRBJ2-1,TRBV5-1
TGTGCCAGCAGCGGGGTAAGCGGACCTTACGAGCAGTACTTC,CASSGVSGPYEQYF,-,-,TRBJ2-7,TRBV11-2
TGCGCCAGCAGCAGTGGACAGGCCCCATCCTACAATGAGCAGTTCTTC,CASSSGQAPSYNEQFF,TRBD1,-,TRBJ2-1,TRBV5-1
TGTGCCCTACGGACTAGCGGGAGTTGGGAGCAGTACTTC,CALRTSGSWEQYF,TRBD2,-,TRBJ2-7,TRBV10-3
TGTGCCTGGAGTAGCGGGACAGGGGGCTCCGAGCAGTACTTC,CAWSSGTGGSEQYF,TRBD1,-,TRBJ2-7,TRBV30
TGTGCCAGCAGCTTGGGCCTAGCGGGAATAGGCGAGCAGTACTTC,CASSLGLAGIGEQYF,TRBD2,-,TRBJ2-7,TRBV7-8
TGCGCCAGCACCCAGGGACAGGGTAGCGGCTACACCTTC,CASTQGQGSGYTF,TRBD1,-,TRBJ1-2,TRBV5-1
TGCAGCGTTGGAGACAGGGGGACAGGATACTATGGCTACACCTTC,CSVGDRGTGYYGYTF,TRBD1,-,TRBJ1-2,TRBV29-1
TGTGCCAGCAGTTTATCGACAGATCAGCCCCAGCATTTT,CASSLSTDQPQHF,-,-,TRBJ1-5,TRBV12-3/TRBV12-4
TGTGCCAGCAGTTACTCGTCCGTAGCGAGTGACTACACCTTC,CASSYSSVASDYTF,-,-,TRBJ1-2,TRBV6-5
TGTGCCAGCAGCGTAGGCGGCCCCGGATTCTATGGCTACACCTTC,CASSVGGPGFYGYTF,-,-,TRBJ1-2,TRBV9
TGTGCCAGCAGTTCCGGCTATAATTCACCCCTCCACTTT,CASSSGYNSPLHF,-,-,TRBJ1-6,TRBV2
TGTGCCAGCAGCTTAGCAGGGGGACTAGCGTGGGAGACCCAGTACTTC,CASSLAGGLAWETQYF,TRBD2,once,TRBJ2-5,TRBV7-9
TGTGCCAGCAGCTTAGGACACCCGGGACTAGCGGGGTTGTACAATGAGCAGTTCTTC,CASSLGHPGLAGLYNEQFF,TRBD2,-,TRBJ2-1,TRBV7-9
TGTGCCAGCAGCTCGGCGGGAGCAGGGACAGATACGCAGTATTTT,CASSSAGAGTDTQYF,TRBD2,-,TRBJ2-3,TRBV5-4
TGTGCCAGCAGCCTTGACACCTCCTATAATTCACCCCTCCACTTT,CASSLDTSYNSPLHF,-,-,TRBJ1-6,TRBV5-4
TGTGCCAGCAGCAACGAGGAGAGGCCCCTAGCGGACGACTCCTACGAGCAGTACTTC,CASSNEERPLADDSYEQYF,-,once,TRBJ2-7,TRBV21-1
TGTGCCAGCAGAGAAACCGGGGGGATGGGTGAAAAACTGTTTTTT,CASRETGGMGEKLFF,-,-,TRBJ1-4,TRBV7-8
TGTGCCAGCGCTCGACAGGGGAACTATGGCTACACCTTC,CASARQGNYGYTF,TRBD1,-,TRBJ1-2,TRBV19
TGTGCCAGCAGCCCTCGACTAGCGGGAGAAACAGATACGCAGTATTTT,CASSPRLAGETDTQYF,TRBD2,-,TRBJ2-3,TRBV3-1/TRBV3-2
TGTGCCAGCAGAGACTCAAGCTCTGGAAACACCATATATTTT,CASRDSSSGNTIYF,-,-,TRBJ1-3,TRBV6-5
TGTGCCAGTCTCACAGGGGGCAATCAGCCCCAGCATTTT,CASLTGGNQPQHF,TRBD1,once,TRBJ1-5,TRBV28
TGTGCCAGCAGCCCTTCGACAGGGGCCGAAGGTGCTTTCTTT,CASSPSTGAEGAFF,TRBD1,-,TRBJ1-1,TRBV14
TGCGCCAGCAGCCAAGTGGGCGGGGTACAGGAAAAACTGTTTTTT,CASSQVGGVQEKLFF,-,-,TRBJ1-4,TRBV4-1
TGCGCCAGCAGCCTGTTGCCACAGGGGTGGTCAGGGTGGCTCTTC,CASSLLPQGWSGWLF,TRBD1,-,TRBJ2-1,TRBV10-2
TGCGCCAGCAGCCAAACGGACAGGGATTATGGCTACACCTTC,CASSQTDRDYGYTF,TRBD1,-,TRBJ1-2,TRBV4-1
TGTGCCAGTCACAGGGGGCAAACTGAAGCTTTCTTT,CASHRGQTEAFF,TRBD1,-,TRBJ1-1,TRBV7-9
TGTGCCAGCAGCCCCCTAGGGACTAGCGGTTACAATGAGCAGTTCTTC,CASSPLGTSGYNEQFF,TRBD2,-,TRBJ2-1,TRBV9
TGTGCCAGCAGCCTATGGACAGGCCCGGGGTACGAGCAGTACTTC,CASSLWTGPGYEQYF,TRBD1,once,TRBJ2-7,TRBV7-2
TGTGCCAGCAGCTTAGGAGGGTCCGATGGCTACACCTTC,CASSLGGSDGYTF,-,-,TRBJ1-2,TRBV7-2
TGTGCCATCAGGGACAGGGCTAGAAACACCATATATTTT,CAIRDRARNTIYF,TRBD1,-,TRBJ1-3,TRBV10-3
TGCGCCAGCAGCTTGGATGGCGGCGCAACTACGTTCGGTAAAAACACCATATATTTT,CASSLDGGATTFGKNTIYF,-,few,TRBJ1-3,TRBV5-1
TGTGCCAGCAGCCTACAGGGTACACTCGAGGGCTACACCTTC,CASSLQGTLEGYTF,-,-,TRBJ1-2,TRBV5-5